This passage covers 25 T cell receptor beta chains from one sample sequenced in a study of early T cells in non-severe SARS-CoV-2 infection (dated by TCRdb to the early 2020s). Library method: 5' RACE. Sequencing took place on a NextSeq 500. TCRdb reworked the public reads: Q25 trimming with fastp, MiXCR clone assembly, productive beta chains retained. Every entry covers one CDR3 protein and lists the most common genes and DNA from its rows. This sample has 53,000 or so distinct CDR3 sequences in its table, and approximately 8.1% of those were observed once. The ten top clones hold 5.8% of the sample. The source material was whole blood. These TCRs come from an adult who was a healthcare worker with PCR-confirmed SARS-CoV-2 infection or an uninfected control (not recorded which).

This chain uses TRBV12-2 with TRBJ1-5. TRBV12-2 is a pseudogene. The CDR3 is made up of 14 amino acids. The CDR3 DNA follows: TGTGCAAGTCGCCCGGGACTCCCCAATCAGCCCCAGCATTTT. Translated, it gives CASRPGLPNQPQHF.

This clonotype was recorded at least ten times. This chain joins TRBV10-3 and TRBJ2-7; D may match TRBD1 or TRBD2 (5 bases each). The CDR3 covers 13 residues. The germline V and J ends were trimmed by 5 bases and 4 bases, with 12 bases remaining between them. Germline lookup yields CDR1 ENHRY and CDR2 SYGVKD. The chain's CDR3 is CAISKLGEYEQYF. Written as DNA, the CDR3 is TGTGCCATCAGTAAATTAGGGGAGTACGAGCAGTACTTC.

This clonotype was seen only a few times. The V and J genes are TRBV10-1 and TRBJ2-7, with 8 bases that match TRBD1. V lost 2 bases to trimming and J lost 5 bases; unmatched junction nucleotides: 11. CDR1 and CDR2 (germline): WNHNN, SYGVQD (reference sequence). There are 16 residues in the CDR3. The CDR3 spells CASSEIWTGRLDEQYF. In DNA, the CDR3 is TGCGCCAGCAGTGAGATTTGGACAGGGAGGCTCGACGAGCAGTACTTC.

Ten or more counts support this clonotype. The rearrangement joins TRBV4-2 to TRBJ1-2; 11 nucleotides match TRBD1. CDR1 and CDR2 from the germline V gene are LGHNA and YNFKEQ. This CDR3 comprises 16 residues. V shed 2 bases and J 2 bases; nucleotides not matched to a gene: 4. The CDR3 protein is CASSQRTGGENYGYTF. The CDR3 nucleotides are TGTGCCAGCAGCCAAAGGACAGGGGGCGAGAACTATGGCTACACCTTC.

There are many counts of this clonotype. The chain uses TRBV7-2 and TRBJ1-6; maybe TRBD1 (6 bases). With 7 bases removed from V and 4 bases from J, the gap between germline ends came to 14 bases. The CDR3 runs 15 residues. Per the germline V gene, CDR1 is SGHTA and CDR2 is FQGNSA. CDR3 region: CASILRQGYNSPLHF. The CDR3, as DNA: TGTGCCAGCATCCTTAGGCAGGGGTATAATTCACCCCTCCACTTT.

The V gene is TRBV7-3, the J gene TRBJ2-7; D gene uncertain. Trimming stripped 0 bases from V and 0 bases from J, with 3 bases between. The CDR3 is 13 amino acids. Germline CDR1 and CDR2: SGHTA and FQGTGA. CDR3 sequence reads: CASSLTSSYEQYF. CDR3 DNA sequence: TGTGCCAGCAGCTTAACTTCCTCCTACGAGCAGTACTTC.

This clonotype was recorded many times. The CDR3 here is CSVVSTKAYEQYF. CDR3 DNA sequence: TGCAGCGTTGTATCCACGAAAGCCTACGAGCAGTACTTC. The chain combines TRBV29-1 with TRBJ2-7; no definite D call. CDR1 and CDR2 (germline): SQVTM, ANQGSEA. The CDR3 length is 13 residues. V was shortened by 4 bases and J by 2 bases, with 12 bases between the two germline ends.

The J gene is TRBJ1-2, the V gene TRBV6-6, with 7 positions matching TRBD1. The CDR3 is 16 residues long. Germline lookup yields CDR1 MNHNY and CDR2 SVGAGI (reference sequence). Losses at the gene ends were 5 bases for V and 0 bases for J; bases not matched to a gene: 9. DNA of the CDR3: TGTGCCAGCAGTAGACAGGGCCGTACTACTAACTATGGCTACACCTTC. Translating it yields CASSRQGRTTNYGYTF.

The J gene is TRBJ2-4, the V gene TRBV6-1; 8 nucleotides line up with TRBD1. After removal of 6 bases from V and 2 bases from J, the junction contained 6 bases not matched to a gene. This CDR3 region has 15 residues. Germline CDR1 MNHNS, CDR2 SASEGT. This CDR3 reads CASSPDRETKNIQYF. The DNA of the CDR3 is TGTGCCAGCAGCCCGGACAGGGAGACCAAAAACATTCAGTACTTC.

This clonotype was observed a few times. The V call is TRBV28, the J call TRBJ2-4; D unresolved. This CDR3 is 16 amino acids long. CDR1 and CDR2 from the germline V gene are MDHEN and SYDVKM. The germline V and J ends were trimmed by 3 bases and 0 bases, with 12 bases remaining between them. The chain's CDR3 is CASSFRQMLAKNIQYF. Here the CDR3 DNA reads TGTGCCAGCAGTTTTAGGCAGATGTTAGCCAAAAACATTCAGTACTTC.

The chain couples TRBV5-6 to TRBJ2-1; 7 nucleotides align to TRBD1. This CDR3 spans 15 amino acids. Germline CDR1 and CDR2: SGHDT and YYEEEE. Trimming took 3 bases from V and 0 from J; bases not matched to a gene: 3. CDR3 nucleotide sequence: TGTGCCAGCAGCTGGGGACAGATCTCCTACAATGAGCAGTTCTTC. It specifies CASSWGQISYNEQFF.

This clonotype was detected ten times or more. The genes are TRBV28 and TRBJ1-3, with no clear D. CDR1 is MDHEN and CDR2 is SYDVKM in the germline V gene. The CDR3 length is 17 residues. Trimming removed 5 bases from V and 0 bases from J, with 17 bases in between. The CDR3, as DNA: TGTGCCAGCAGTCCCGGGATCCTCCTTATCTCTGGAAACACCATATATTTT. It yields the protein CASSPGILLISGNTIYF.

With respect to this clonotype: A much larger clone lies a single base off, so this may be a read error. The rearrangement links TRBV5-5 to TRBJ2-3; 11 bases are a match to TRBD1. Germline V CDR1 and CDR2: SGHKS, YYEKEE (reference sequence). The CDR3 is 16 residues long. V shed 4 bases and J 2 bases; nucleotides not matched to a gene: 6. The CDR3 is CASSVGQGVFTDTQYF. The CDR3 DNA reads as TGTGCCAGCAGCGTGGGACAGGGGGTTTTCACAGATACGCAGTATTTT.

This clonotype was recorded a few times. This chain links TRBV24-1 with TRBJ2-2; D gene uncertain. Trimming took off 6 bases at V and 0 bases at J, with 10 bases between the two ends. The CDR3 consists of 15 residues. CDR1 and CDR2 from the germline V gene are KGHDR and SFDVKD. CDR3 nucleotides: TGTGCCACCAGTACGGCGGAAACGAACACCGGGGAGCTGTTTTTT. Amino acid sequence: CATSTAETNTGELFF.

This clonotype was counted only a few times. The genes are TRBV9 and TRBJ1-6, with 11 bases aligning to TRBD1. Germline V CDR1 and CDR2: SGDLS, YYNGEE. The CDR3 runs to 16 residues. The J segment lost 7 bases and the V segment lost 4 bases, leaving 7 bases of the junction unmatched. The CDR3 sequence is CASSPWDRGGNSPLHF. CDR3 DNA sequence: TGTGCCAGCAGCCCCTGGGACAGGGGGGGAAATTCACCCCTCCACTTT.

This clonotype occurred a few times. The J gene is TRBJ2-5, the V gene TRBV12-3 or TRBV12-4; tentative D call: TRBD2 (7 bases). The CDR3 sequence is 16 residues long. Between the trimmed V and J ends, which lost 4 bases and 2 bases, there was a span of 17 bases. CDR3 sequence reads: CASSSTGRGGQETQYF. CDR3 DNA: TGTGCCAGCAGTTCTACAGGGCGGGGAGGGCAAGAGACCCAGTACTTC.

The rearrangement joins TRBV27 to TRBJ2-7; a weak D match, TRBD1 (5 bases). Germline values: CDR1 MNHEY, CDR2 SMNVEV (reference sequence). The CDR3 sequence is 14 residues long. Trimming cost V 3 bases and J 7 bases, with 16 bases left between them. CDR3 in DNA: TGTGCCAGCAGTTTTGCAGGGTTCGATGGTGAGCAGTACTTC. As protein: CASSFAGFDGEQYF.

This clonotype was observed a handful of times. The chain carries TRBV9 and TRBJ1-1; TRBD1 agrees at 9 bases. The germline V gene has CDR1 SGDLS and CDR2 YYNGEE. CDR3 length equals 15 residues. V lost 3 bases and J lost 4; bases outside the gene matches: 7. The CDR3 coding sequence is TGTGCCAGCAGCGAGCGGGACAGGGCGATCACTGAAGCTTTCTTT. Translated: CASSERDRAITEAFF.

At least ten counts were recorded for this clonotype. The chain combines TRBV7-8 with TRBJ1-6; 7 bases are shared with TRBD1. J gave up 6 bases and V 5 bases, and 13 bases lay outside the gene matches. The CDR3 is 17 amino acids. The germline V gene has CDR1 SGHVS and CDR2 FQNEAQ. The DNA of the CDR3 is TGTGCCAGCAGCACTGTGACAGGGCGTGAGTTTAATTCACCCCTCCACTTT. Translated: CASSTVTGREFNSPLHF.

Ten or more counts support this clonotype. CDR3 bases: TGTGCCAGCAGCTTAGAGGGGGGAATATTGGGCACTGAAGCTTTCTTT. Translated: CASSLEGGILGTEAFF. The chain combines TRBV7-2 with TRBJ1-1; tentatively, D is TRBD1 (6 bases). The CDR3 is made up of 16 amino acids. V gave up 1 base and J gave up 4 bases, with 16 bases separating them. Germline CDR1 and CDR2: SGHTA and FQGNSA.

As regards this clonotype: This may be a read error: a much more frequent sequence differs by one nucleotide. The V and J genes are TRBV29-1 and TRBJ2-7, with 9 bases that match TRBD1. CDR1 is SQVTM, CDR2 ANQGSEA, per germline. The CDR3 runs to 14 residues. CDR3 residues: CSVTGTGSSYVQYF. The CDR3 region has the DNA TGCAGCGTAACCGGGACAGGGTCCTCCTACGTGCAGTACTTC.

A few counts support this clonotype. The rearrangement uses TRBV20-1 and TRBJ1-2; D unclear. CDR1 and CDR2 (germline): DFQATT, SNEGSKA (reference sequence). The CDR3 runs 11 residues. V was clipped by 3 bases and J by 3 bases, with 5 bases between them. The CDR3 DNA follows: TGCAGTGCTAGGGATGACTATGGCTACACCTTC. It codes for CSARDDYGYTF.

This clonotype was recorded many times. The chain couples TRBV5-1 to TRBJ2-2; D may be TRBD2 (5 bases). Germline values: CDR1 SGHRS, CDR2 YFSETQ. This CDR3 spans 15 amino acids. Trimming cost V 5 bases and J 5 bases, with 16 bases left between them. This chain's CDR3 is CASRSELVYTGELFF. The CDR3 DNA reads TGCGCCAGCAGATCGGAACTAGTTTATACCGGGGAGCTGTTTTTT.

This clonotype was observed many times. This chain links TRBV5-1 with TRBJ1-5; D is perhaps TRBD1 (5 bases). Germline CDR1 is SGHRS and CDR2 is YFSETQ. This CDR3 is 14 amino acids long. Trimming left V 0 bases short and J 4 bases short, with 8 bases between. The CDR3 region has the DNA TGCGCCAGCAGCTTGGCCGGGGGTAATCAGCCCCAGCATTTT. It specifies CASSLAGGNQPQHF.

V usage is TRBV18 and J usage is TRBJ2-5, with 9 bases that match TRBD2. Per germline, CDR1 KGHSH and CDR2 LQKENI. Trimming removed 3 bases from V and 4 bases from J; junction bases left unmatched: 3. The CDR3 is 14 amino acids. The CDR3 region is CASSPGLAAETQYF. The CDR3 DNA is TGTGCCAGCTCACCGGGACTAGCTGCAGAGACCCAGTACTTC.